This T cell receptor beta chain is from a study of T cells after yellow fever vaccination. Template switching with 5'RACE generated the TCR cDNA and added a universal primer site and UMIs. Via MiXCR, TCRdb re-called the 5' RACE reads, giving one row per CDR3 protein. The data show roughly 320,000 distinct CDR3 sequences, with approximately 11% seen just once and 2.5% to 4% held by the top ten. Germline V gene sequence: CDR1 SGHTA, CDR2 FQGNSA. The CDR3 consists of 11 residues. Trimming shortened V by 5 bases and J by 9 bases, and 7 bases separated the two germline ends. This clonotype turned up a few times.

This chain links TRBV7-2 with TRBJ2-2; D is undetermined. The TCR sequence derives from a young man who received the YFV17D yellow fever vaccine. The sequences come from CD4+ T cells sorted from PBMCs, collected 45 days after the yellow fever booster vaccination. CDR3 loop: CASSAGWELFF. The CDR3 nucleotides read TGTGCCAGCAGCGCCGGCTGGGAGCTGTTTTTT.